One T cell receptor (beta chain) is described in this entry. Its antigen is still unknown. This entry belongs to a study of CD8 T cells in ankylosing spondylitis. V was cut by 1 base and J by 0 bases, with 13 bases left in between. The CDR3 totals 17 residues. Germline-derived CDR1 and CDR2 are DFQATT and SNEGSKA (reference sequence). In making TCR beta libraries, quantitative 5'-RACE with molecular barcodes was used. TCRdb re-called the 5' RACE reads through MiXCR, storing one row per CDR3 protein. Of about 140,000 distinct CDR3 sequences in the sample, about a third were seen once. Regarding the study as a whole: Disease-linked clones proved CD8+ and comparatively uncommon in peripheral blood. Reportedly, matched ankylosing spondylitis synovial fluid was significantly enriched for disease-linked clones. Characteristic, it appeared, of ankylosing spondylitis blood was a TCR beta motif of 7 or 8 highly homologous variants.

Source material: synovial fluid, either unsorted or a sorted T cell fraction (not recorded which). The source is a male donor with ankylosing spondylitis. This chain links TRBV20-1 with TRBJ2-6; D might be TRBD1 (6 bases). CDR3: CSARGQDSTSGANVLTF. CDR3 DNA: TGCAGTGCTAGAGGACAGGACTCCACCTCTGGGGCCAACGTCCTGACTTTC.